The clone carrying this T cell receptor (beta chain) was seen only a few times. Hyperthyroidism patients, aged 18 to 65, were newly diagnosed, under 2 months' duration. Other autoimmune diseases, uncontrolled infections, pregnancy and lactation each led to patient exclusion. The diagnosis combined clinical symptoms, thyroxine, TRAb, thyroid ultrasound and orbital computed tomography scans. The data stem from a study of Graves' ophthalmopathy and Graves' hyperthyroidism. The germline gives CDR1 SGHRS, CDR2 YFSETQ. The V end lost 0 bases, the J end lost 0 bases, and 15 bases lay between the germline ends. This CDR3 region has 17 residues. RNA transcripts yielded amplified TCR beta CDR3 regions. RT-PCR in the first round used HTBI primers; a second-round multiplex PCR followed. MiXCR was run by TCRdb on the multiplex PCR reads, yielding one entry per CDR3 protein. The sample records 1 million to 1.3 million distinct CDR3 sequences, 35% to 40% being singletons.

The clonotype originates from an adult man with Graves' hyperthyroidism. The sequenced sample consisted of peripheral blood or thyroid tissue (not recorded which). The rearrangement joins TRBV5-1 to TRBJ1-1; D unclear. The DNA for the CDR3 is TGCGCCAGCAGCTTGGGCCCCGGAGGCGCCATGAACACTGAAGCTTTCTTT. Translated, it gives CASSLGPGGAMNTEAFF.